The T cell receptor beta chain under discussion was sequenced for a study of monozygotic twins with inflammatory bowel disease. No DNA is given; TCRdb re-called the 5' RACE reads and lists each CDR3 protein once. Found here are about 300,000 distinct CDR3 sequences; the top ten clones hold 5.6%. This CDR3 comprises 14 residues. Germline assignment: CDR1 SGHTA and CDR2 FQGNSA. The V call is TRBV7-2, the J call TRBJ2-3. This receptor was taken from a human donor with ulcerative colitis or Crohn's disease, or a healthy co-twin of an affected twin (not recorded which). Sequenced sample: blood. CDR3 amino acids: CASSLWLAVDTQYF.